The 14 T cell receptor beta chains below all came from one sample that was sequenced in a study of blood T cell repertoires in COVID-19. Sequenced by immunoSEQ multiplex PCR; TCRdb stores in-frame clones only, minus some. This sample has approximately 300,000 clones; about 83% occur once, and the top ten carry about 1.2%. Sequenced sample: peripheral blood. The receptors stem from a woman in her fifties or sixties with acute or convalescent COVID-19.

The V gene is TRBV6-2 or TRBV6-3, the J gene TRBJ2-7, with D unclear. V shed 7 bases and J shed 7 bases, with 8 bases lying between them. Per germline, CDR1 MNHEY and CDR2 SVGEGT. The CDR3 extends over 10 amino acids. In nucleotides, the CDR3 is TGTGCCAGCATCCCCGGGGAGCAGTACTTC. Translated: CASIPGEQYF.

This clone was seen a few times. The same CDR3 is also encoded by other DNA sequences in this sample. The chain links TRBV11-3 to TRBJ1-6, with D unresolved. The CDR3 is made up of 13 amino acids. The germline gives CDR1 SGHNT, CDR2 YENEEA. Between the trimmed V and J ends, which lost 1 base and 8 bases, there was a span of 6 bases. This CDR3 reads CASSLVRDSPLHF. The CDR3 nucleotides read TGTGCCAGCAGCTTAGTCCGGGATTCACCCCTCCACTTT.

The chain joins TRBV2 to TRBJ2-5; 9 bases fit TRBD1. The V segment lost 5 bases and the J segment 14 bases; nucleotides outside the gene matches: 6. This CDR3 has 11 residues. CDR1 is SNHLY and CDR2 is FYNNEI in the germline V gene. The CDR3: CASSWDRVVYF. CDR3 in DNA: TGTGCCAGCAGTTGGGACAGGGTGGTTTACTTC.

This clone appeared once. V is TRBV24-1 and J is TRBJ2-3; the D gene is possibly TRBD2 (6 bases). Germline CDR1 is KGHDR and CDR2 is SFDVKD. Trimming shortened V by 2 bases and J by 1 base, and 9 bases separated the two germline ends. This CDR3 has 15 residues. As DNA, the CDR3 is TGTGCCACCAGTGATTCGGCTAGCGGCACAGATACGCAGTATTTT. Residues: CATSDSASGTDTQYF.

The V gene is TRBV7-2, the J gene TRBJ1-1; 7 bases map to TRBD1. Germline loops: CDR1 SGHTA, CDR2 FQGNSA. The length of the CDR3 is 14 residues. The ends lost 3 bases at V and 4 bases at J; junction bases unmatched: 5. The CDR3 nucleotides read TGTGCCAGCAGCTTGACAGGGCGGGGCACTGAAGCTTTCTTT. Protein product: CASSLTGRGTEAFF. Looking up the rest from reference TRBV7-2 and TRBJ1-1 gives the full variable domain: GAGVSQSPSNKVTEKGKDVELRCDPISGHTALYWYRQSLGQGLEFLIYFQGNSAPDKSGLPSDRFSAERTGGSVSTLTIQRTQQEDSAVYLCASSLTGRGTEAFFGQGTRLTVV.

The rearrangement links TRBV30 to TRBJ1-1; D perhaps matches TRBD1 (5 bases). V was pared by 0 bases and J by 2 bases, with 10 bases between. This CDR3 spans 14 amino acids. The germline V gene has CDR1 GTSNPN and CDR2 SVGIG (reference sequence). CDR3 residues: CAWSVMQGNTEAFF. Written as DNA, the CDR3 is TGTGCCTGGAGTGTAATGCAGGGTAACACTGAAGCTTTCTTT.

This sequence joins TRBV11-2 and TRBJ2-7; TRBD1 might be the D (6 bases). The CDR3 is made up of 14 amino acids. CDR1 SGHAT and CDR2 FQNNGV come from the germline V gene. The germline V and J ends were trimmed by 5 bases and 0 bases, with 11 bases remaining between them. The CDR3 reads CASSRWDTSYEQYF. Written as DNA, the CDR3 is TGTGCCAGCAGCCGCTGGGACACCTCCTACGAGCAGTACTTC. Full variable domain (outside the CDR3, taken from reference TRBV11-2 and TRBJ2-7): EAGVAQSPRYKIIEKRQSVAFWCNPISGHATLYWYQQILGQGPKLLIQFQNNGVVDDSQLPKDRFSAERLKGVDSTLKIQPAKLEDSAVYLCASSRWDTSYEQYFGPGTRLTVT.

V is TRBV29-1 and J is TRBJ1-1; tentative D call: TRBD1 (6 bases). Germline V lookup: CDR1 SQVTM, CDR2 ANQGSEA. Trimming shortened V by 7 bases and J by 2 bases, and 14 bases separated the two germline ends. CDR3 length: 13 residues. The CDR3 reads CSAGAPPNTEAFF. In DNA, the CDR3 is TGCAGCGCAGGGGCGCCACCTAACACTGAAGCTTTCTTT.

The chain has TRBV10-1 and TRBJ1-1; D remains ambiguous. Trimming removed 5 bases from V and 1 base from J, with 8 bases in between. The CDR3 runs 13 residues. The germline CDR1 and CDR2 sequences are WNHNN and SYGVQD (reference sequence). CDR3 residues: CASSTPGNTEAFF. CDR3 DNA: TGCGCCAGCAGTACTCCCGGGAACACTGAAGCTTTCTTT.

The chain combines TRBV13 with TRBJ1-4; D is unresolved. Germline V gives CDR1 PRHDT, CDR2 FYEKMQ (reference sequence). The CDR3 spans 14 residues. Deletions cut 5 bases from V and 8 bases from J, with 15 bases between. The CDR3 loop reads CASSLSSQLEKLFF. In nucleotides, the CDR3 is TGTGCCAGCAGCCTCTCCTCACAACTAGAAAAACTGTTTTTT.

The V call is TRBV10-3, the J call TRBJ2-1, with TRBD1 matching 9 bases. CDR1 and CDR2 (germline): ENHRY, SYGVKD. The V and J ends lost 8 bases and 4 bases, in that order; junction bases with no gene match: 6. This CDR3 has 14 residues. Here the CDR3 reads CAIARDREYNEQFF. The CDR3 DNA reads as TGTGCCATCGCCCGGGACAGGGAGTACAATGAGCAGTTCTTC.

The CDR3: CASRRVSGSTGELFF. In DNA form, the CDR3 reads TGTGCCAGCAGGAGGGTTAGCGGGAGCACCGGGGAGCTGTTTTTT. J is TRBJ2-2 and V is TRBV2, with TRBD2 identical over 9 bases. V lost 6 bases to trimming and J lost 4 bases; unmatched junction nucleotides: 6. CDR3 length: 15 amino acids. CDR1 and CDR2 from the germline V gene are SNHLY and FYNNEI.

The chain recombines TRBV10-3 with TRBJ1-2; 9 nucleotides agree with TRBD1. The CDR3 has 16 amino acids. With 5 bases clipped from V and 2 bases from J, the junction kept 9 bases outside the gene matches. Germline CDR1 reads ENHRY; CDR2 reads SYGVKD. The CDR3 DNA is TGTGCCATCAGTTCCAGGACAGGGGCATTAAACTATGGCTACACCTTC. Encoded protein: CAISSRTGALNYGYTF.

V usage is TRBV6-2 or TRBV6-3 and J usage is TRBJ2-5; a possible D gene is TRBD2 (6 bases). Trimming pared 2 bases from V and 4 bases from J, leaving 14 bases between. The CDR3 length is 15 residues. Germline-derived CDR1 and CDR2 are MNHEY and SVGEGT. CDR3 in amino acids: CASSYPATRPETQYF. As DNA, the CDR3 is TGTGCCAGCAGTTACCCCGCGACTAGACCAGAGACCCAGTACTTC.